This T cell receptor beta chain was sequenced for a study of OX40 agonist ivuxolimab in advanced cancers. At the level of the study: Males comprised around 78% of the group, whose mean age was about 61 years (range 23 to 79).

Germline values: CDR1 SGHTA, CDR2 FQGNSA. V lost 5 bases and J lost 4; bases outside the gene matches: 12. CDR3 size: 16 residues. The repertoire was sequenced with immunoSEQ multiplex PCR; TCRdb's copy has only in-frame clones and lacks some. The sample has over 20,000 clones; around 75% are singletons. This chain joins TRBV7-2 and TRBJ2-3; 7 nucleotides match TRBD1. This TCR came from an adult with an advanced solid tumor such as melanoma, head and neck, liver or kidney cancer. The source material was CD4+ or CD8+ T cells sorted from blood, sampled in a trial of the OX40 agonist ivuxolimab. The CDR3 DNA reads as TGTGCCAGCAGCCCCCAGGGGGTAGCGTTAGCAGATACGCAGTATTTT. It specifies CASSPQGVALADTQYF.